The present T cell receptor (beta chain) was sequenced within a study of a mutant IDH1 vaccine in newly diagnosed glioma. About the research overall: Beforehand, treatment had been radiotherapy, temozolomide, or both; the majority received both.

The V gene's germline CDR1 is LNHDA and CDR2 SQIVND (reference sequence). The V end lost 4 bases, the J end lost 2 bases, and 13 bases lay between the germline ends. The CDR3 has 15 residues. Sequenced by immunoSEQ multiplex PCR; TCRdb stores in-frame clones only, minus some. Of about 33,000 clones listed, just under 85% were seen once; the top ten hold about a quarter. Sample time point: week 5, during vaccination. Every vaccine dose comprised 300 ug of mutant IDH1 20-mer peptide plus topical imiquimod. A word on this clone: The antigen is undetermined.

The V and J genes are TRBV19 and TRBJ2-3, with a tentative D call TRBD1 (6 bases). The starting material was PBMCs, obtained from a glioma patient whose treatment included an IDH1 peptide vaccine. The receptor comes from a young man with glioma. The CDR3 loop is CASSTTGISTDTQYF. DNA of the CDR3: TGTGCCAGTAGTACGACAGGAATATCCACAGATACGCAGTATTTT.